The sequence of this T cell receptor beta chain was determined in a study of blood T cell repertoires in COVID-19. Turning to the study itself: The United States, Italy and Spain provided the acute and convalescent COVID-19 samples. Sources were T cells, B-cell-depleted T cells, or PBMCs; the material itself was cDNA or gDNA.

As handled by the study authors: The assay estimated nucleated cells by amplifying reference gene primers. Clones were sequenced by immunoSEQ multiplex PCR, and TCRdb holds only the in-frame ones, with some missing. That table furnishes V, J and clone size, whereas the DNA furnished D and trimming. This sample has approximately 100,000 clones; roughly 81% occur once, and the top ten carry 10%. Germline V gives CDR1 SGHAT, CDR2 FQNNGV. The V and J ends lost 2 bases and 4 bases respectively, with 5 bases between them. The CDR3 covers 12 residues. This clone was detected only once. Sequencing used peripheral blood. This sequence originates from a human donor in a cohort sampled during active COVID-19. V and J are TRBV11-2 and TRBJ1-2; D is ambiguous. The CDR3 region is CASSLTSYGYTF. CDR3 sequence (DNA): TGTGCCAGCAGCTTAACAAGCTATGGCTACACCTTC.